These T cell receptor beta chains were read from a single sample in a study of siplizumab effects on memory and regulatory T cells. Profiling relied on immunoSEQ multiplex PCR, and the TCRdb table lists in-frame clones only, not all of them. The sample has approximately 100,000 clones; around 94% are singletons. Material for sequencing was Tregs sorted from blood. All receptors derive from a human donor in good health. Both conserved end residues are part of each CDR3. The order of the fields is D gene, V gene, clone size, J gene, CDR3 DNA, CDR3 protein. D genes are given only for firm matches. Part of the rows lack a size; the others show once, few, many or a class for expanded clones.

NA	TRBV19	NA	TRBJ1-1	TGTGCCAGTACGGTTTTCTCGCGTCCGGGGGCGGCGCTCGCTTTCTTT	CASTVFSRPGAALAFF
NA	TRBV29-1	NA	TRBJ2-5	TGCAGCACCCGATCAGGGCGAGAGACCCAGTACTTC	CSTRSGRETQYF
TRBD2	TRBV5-1	NA	TRBJ2-3	TGCGCCAGCAGCGGAAAGAGCGGGAGGATGGGGGGAGATACGCAGTATTTT	CASSGKSGRMGGDTQYF
NA	TRBV7-9	NA	TRBJ2-1	TGTGCCAGCATCGGTAGCGGCCCCTACAATGAGCAGTTCTTC	CASIGSGPYNEQFF
NA	TRBV27	once	TRBJ1-1	TGTGCCAGCAGTTTATTTATGAACACTGAAGCTTTCTTT	CASSLFMNTEAFF
NA	TRBV5-6	once	TRBJ2-5	TGTGCCAGCAGCTTGCGGATCAGCCAAGAGACCCAGTACTTC	CASSLRISQETQYF
NA	TRBV28	once	TRBJ1-1	TGTGCCAGCAGCTCCAGCCTCACTGAAGCTTTCTTT	CASSSSLTEAFF
NA	TRBV9	NA	TRBJ2-5	TGTGCCAGCAGCGTAGGGTGGATAGGGCCGCGGGAGACCCAGTACTTC	CASSVGWIGPRETQYF
NA	TRBV28	NA	TRBJ2-5	TGTGCCAGCAGCCTATGGGCGGGGCGAGAGACCCAGTACTTC	CASSLWAGRETQYF
NA	TRBV30	NA	TRBJ1-2	TGTGCCTGGAGTAGGGGGGACTATGACTACACCTTC	CAWSRGDYDYTF
NA	TRBV18	NA	TRBJ1-2	TGTGCCAGCTCACCTGCGCGGCCCTTTAATGGCTACACCTTC	CASSPARPFNGYTF
NA	TRBV5-4	NA	TRBJ1-3	TGTGCCAGCAGCGAACAGGGATCCCGAAACACCATATATTTT	CASSEQGSRNTIYF
NA	TRBV5-1	NA	TRBJ2-7	TGCGCCAGCAGCTTGTTCCTTCCAAGGATGGGGTACGAGCAGTACTTC	CASSLFLPRMGYEQYF
NA	TRBV20-1	NA	TRBJ2-1	TGCAGTGCTATCCCCAGGGCTGAGCAGTTCTTC	CSAIPRAEQFF
NA	TRBV15	NA	TRBJ1-1	TGTGCCACCAGCACCCTTCGGGGGGTGAGTTTCAACACTGAAGCTTTCTTT	CATSTLRGVSFNTEAFF
TRBD2	TRBV27	NA	TRBJ2-1	TGTGCCAGCAGTTTAGGGCTAGCGGACACAACCTACAATGAGCAGTTCTTC	CASSLGLADTTYNEQFF
TRBD1	TRBV6-5	NA	TRBJ2-7	TGTGCCAGCAGTTCCGTAGTCGGGACAGGGTCCAACGAGCAGTACTTC	CASSSVVGTGSNEQYF
NA	TRBV14	NA	TRBJ1-1	TGTGCCAGCAGCCATCGAAGCCGGGGGCTCGGGGACACTGAAGCTTTCTTT	CASSHRSRGLGDTEAFF
NA	TRBV7-8	NA	TRBJ1-1	TGTGCCAGCAGCTTACGGACCGGGGGAGCTTTCTTT	CASSLRTGGAFF
TRBD2	TRBV19	NA	TRBJ2-2	TGTGCCAGTAAGAGCGGGAGAGTTATTTACGGGGAGCTGTTTTTT	CASKSGRVIYGELFF
NA	TRBV27	NA	TRBJ1-2	TGTGCCAGCAGCACAACAGGGATATATGGCCACACCTTC	CASSTTGIYGHTF
TRBD2	TRBV14	few	TRBJ2-7	TGTGCCAGCAGCCTACGGACTAGCCTGTACTTC	CASSLRTSLYF
TRBD2	TRBV29-1	NA	TRBJ2-1	TGCAGCGTTGTTTCTATCAAAAGCGGGAGGGGCAATGAGCAGTTCTTC	CSVVSIKSGRGNEQFF
TRBD1	TRBV27	NA	TRBJ2-2	TGTGCCAGCATAGGGACAGGGAATCAATTACGGACCGGGGAGCTGTTTTTT	CASIGTGNQLRTGELFF
NA	TRBV28	NA	TRBJ2-1	TGTGCCAGCAGTTCTCCGTCGGGCGAAGAAAATGAGCAGTTCTTC	CASSSPSGEENEQFF
NA	TRBV27	NA	TRBJ2-1	TGTGCCAGCAGCCTCGGGAATGAGCAGTTCTTC	CASSLGNEQFF
TRBD1	TRBV19	once	TRBJ2-7	TGTGCCAGCAGACAGGGCTTCGACGAGCAGTACTTC	CASRQGFDEQYF
NA	TRBV28	NA	TRBJ1-2	TGTGCCAGCAGTAGCAGGGGTGGCTACACCTTC	CASSSRGGYTF
NA	TRBV4-1	NA	TRBJ2-2	TGCGCCAGCAGCCAAGGTTTTGGATCTAGCAAAAGGGGGACCGGGGAGCTGTTTTTT	CASSQGFGSSKRGTGELFF
NA	TRBV9	NA	TRBJ2-2	TGTGCCAGCAGCGTAGACGTTTTGACCGGGGAGCTGTTTTTT	CASSVDVLTGELFF
NA	TRBV12-5	NA	TRBJ1-1	TGTGCTAGTGGTAGCGGGGGAAACACTGAAGCTTTCTTT	CASGSGGNTEAFF
TRBD2	TRBV5-4	NA	TRBJ2-5	TGTGCCAGCAGCTTGTTTCTAGCGGGGGTACAGTTAAAAGAGACCCAGTACTTC	CASSLFLAGVQLKETQYF
NA	TRBV30	few	TRBJ1-1	TGTGCCTGGAGTGTTAGTAAGGCCCGAGCTTTCTTT	CAWSVSKARAFF
TRBD1	TRBV5-8	NA	TRBJ2-3	TGTGCCAGCAGCAGACACAGGGGTCGGGCAGATACGCAGTATTTT	CASSRHRGRADTQYF
TRBD2	TRBV5-1	once	TRBJ2-3	TGCGCCAGCAGCTTGGGCCCCCTTGGGGACTATCCAGATACGCAGTATTTT	CASSLGPLGDYPDTQYF
NA	TRBV25-1	NA	TRBJ1-2	TGTGCCAGCCGTAAGAGGGGGGCGAGTGGCTACACCTTC	CASRKRGASGYTF
TRBD1	TRBV28	NA	TRBJ2-7	TGTGCCAGCAGCCGGGGCAACAGGGGTACCTACGAGCAGTACTTC	CASSRGNRGTYEQYF
NA	TRBV5-6	NA	TRBJ2-1	TGTGCCAGCAGCTTGGGGTGGGGAGGTGAGCAGTTCTTC	CASSLGWGGEQFF
TRBD1	TRBV7-9	NA	TRBJ2-1	TGTGCCAGCAGCTTAGGACAGGGCGGTTCCAATGAGCAGTTCTTC	CASSLGQGGSNEQFF
NA	TRBV19	NA	TRBJ2-1	TGTGCCAGTAGTAATCGCCGCAAAGGAGGGCCGGTAGGAGGGGCCGATGAGCAGTTCTTC	CASSNRRKGGPVGGADEQFF
NA	TRBV11-3	NA	TRBJ2-1	TGTGCCAGCAGCTTACGGCGAGGGAGCAATGAGCAGTTCTTC	CASSLRRGSNEQFF
NA	TRBV10-3	once	TRBJ1-5	TGTGCCATCAATCAGGGAGGCAATCAGCCCCAGCATTTT	CAINQGGNQPQHF
TRBD1	TRBV19	NA	TRBJ1-1	TGTGCCAGTAAGTTGGAGACAGGGGGCAGGTTCGGCACTGAAGCTTTCTTT	CASKLETGGRFGTEAFF
TRBD1	TRBV28	NA	TRBJ1-4	TGTGCCAGCAGTTGGACAGGAGGTAATGAAAAACTGTTTTTT	CASSWTGGNEKLFF
NA	TRBV19	few	TRBJ1-5	TGTGCCAGTAGTAAGGGAAGTAGCAATCAGCCCCAGCATTTT	CASSKGSSNQPQHF
NA	TRBV2	NA	TRBJ2-1	TGTGCCAGCAGTGAAGGGAGGGGGTCCTACAATGAGCAGTTCTTC	CASSEGRGSYNEQFF
NA	TRBV7-3	NA	TRBJ2-3	TGTGCCAGCAGCTTCGCGGGACTCGCAGATACGCAGTATTTT	CASSFAGLADTQYF
NA	TRBV6-6	once	TRBJ2-7	TGTGCCAGCAGTTACTCGATGGAGTACCACGAGCAGTACTTC	CASSYSMEYHEQYF
TRBD2	TRBV5-1	NA	TRBJ2-1	TGCGCCAGCAGCTCCCGGAGTAGCGGGAGCTCCTACAATGAGCAGTTCTTC	CASSSRSSGSSYNEQFF
TRBD2	TRBV7-9	NA	TRBJ2-7	TGTGCCAGCAGCTTAGGGGTACGGGAGGTAGGCGAGCAGTACTTC	CASSLGVREVGEQYF
TRBD1	TRBV6-5	once	TRBJ1-2	TGTGCCAGCAGTAAGGGACAGGGCCATGGCTACACCTTC	CASSKGQGHGYTF
NA	TRBV5-1	NA	TRBJ2-7	TGCGCCAGCAGCTTGGTTGGGCAGGGGTCCTACGAGCAGTACTTC	CASSLVGQGSYEQYF
TRBD1	TRBV29-1	NA	TRBJ1-2	TGCAGCGCAAGCCGGGACAGGGCCTTCTATGGCTACACCTTC	CSASRDRAFYGYTF
TRBD1	TRBV5-5	NA	TRBJ1-2	TGTGCCAGCAGCTTGTTCCCCACGGGACAGGGTTTGGATGGCTACACCTTC	CASSLFPTGQGLDGYTF
NA	TRBV18	NA	TRBJ2-7	TGTGCCAGCTCCCTAGCGAACCGTTACGAGCAGTACTTC	CASSLANRYEQYF
NA	TRBV14	NA	TRBJ1-1	TGTGCCAGCAGCGCGGGTCTGTTTAACACTGAAGCTTTCTTT	CASSAGLFNTEAFF
NA	TRBV5-1	NA	TRBJ2-1	TGCGCCAGCAGCTTGGAACTCTACAATGAGCAGTTCTTC	CASSLELYNEQFF
NA	TRBV11-3	NA	TRBJ2-3	TGTGCCAGCAGCTTTAGGGGCGGGAGCACAGATACGCAGTATTTT	CASSFRGGSTDTQYF
TRBD2	TRBV4-2	NA	TRBJ2-3	TGTGCCAGCAGCCAATTGACTAGCTTCAGCGCAGATACGCAGTATTTT	CASSQLTSFSADTQYF